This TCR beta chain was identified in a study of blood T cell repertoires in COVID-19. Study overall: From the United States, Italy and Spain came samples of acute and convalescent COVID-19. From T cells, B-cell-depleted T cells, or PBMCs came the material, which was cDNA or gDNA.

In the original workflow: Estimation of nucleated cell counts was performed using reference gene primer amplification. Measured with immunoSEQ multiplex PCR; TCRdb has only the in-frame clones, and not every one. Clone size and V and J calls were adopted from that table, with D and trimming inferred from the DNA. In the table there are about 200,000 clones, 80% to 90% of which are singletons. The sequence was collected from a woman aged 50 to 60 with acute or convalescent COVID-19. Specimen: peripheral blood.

CDR3 bases: TGTGCCAGCAGTTTAGGACCCCTGCGGAGCTACACCTTC. The encoded protein is CASSLGPLRSYTF. The chain employs TRBV12-3 or TRBV12-4 and TRBJ1-2, with D uncertain. The CDR3 is made up of 13 amino acids. The V end was cut by 1 base, the J end by 9 bases, with 12 bases between.